This record looks at one TCR beta chain sequence and its context. The record originates from a study of blood T cells in healthy people across ages. A second PCR, run for about 6 to 11 cycles, used a sample-barcoded 5' primer plus a J-beta primer mix. TCRdb processed the 5' RACE reads anew with MiXCR; each CDR3 protein has one entry. Of around 800,000 distinct CDR3 sequences in the sample, roughly 24% were seen once. The length of the CDR3 is 14 residues. V lost 6 bases and J lost 1, with 10 bases in between. Per germline, CDR1 DFQATT and CDR2 SNEGSKA (reference sequence). These data were also reused for a study on T cells of mothers and their children.

The source material was blood. This receptor was identified in a boy aged 5-17 years in good health. The chain carries TRBV20-1 and TRBJ2-6; D gene uncertain. The CDR3 is CSAQGGSGANVLTF. Here the CDR3 DNA reads TGCAGTGCCCAAGGTGGATCTGGGGCCAACGTCCTGACTTTC.